This T cell receptor (beta chain) was documented in a study of control samples from healthy donors and cancer patients. This clone was counted a few times. This CDR3 contains 16 residues. J gave up 2 bases and V 4 bases, and 9 bases lay outside the gene matches. CDR1 and CDR2 (germline): SGDLS, YYNGEE. Repertoires were generated with immunoSEQ multiplex PCR, while TCRdb's copy carries only in-frame clones and drops some. The sample shows under 130,000 clones, roughly 90% of them seen only once. The material sequenced was PBMCs. This TCR was recovered from a man between 60 and 75 years old with lung cancer. This chain links TRBV9 with TRBJ1-2, with 9 nucleotides matching TRBD1. The CDR3 sequence is CASSPGGTGPNYGYTF. For the CDR3, the DNA is TGTGCCAGCAGCCCGGGGGGGACAGGGCCCAACTATGGCTACACCTTC.